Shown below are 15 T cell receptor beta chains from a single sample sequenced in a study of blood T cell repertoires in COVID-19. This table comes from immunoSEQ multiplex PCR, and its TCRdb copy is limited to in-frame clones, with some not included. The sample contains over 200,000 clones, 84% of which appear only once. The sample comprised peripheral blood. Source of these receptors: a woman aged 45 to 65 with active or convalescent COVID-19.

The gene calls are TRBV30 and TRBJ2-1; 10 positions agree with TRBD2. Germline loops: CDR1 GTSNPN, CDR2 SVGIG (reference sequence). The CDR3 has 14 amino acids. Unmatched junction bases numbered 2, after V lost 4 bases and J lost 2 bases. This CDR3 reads CAWTSGRAYNEQFF. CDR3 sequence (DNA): TGTGCCTGGACTAGCGGGAGAGCCTACAATGAGCAGTTCTTC.

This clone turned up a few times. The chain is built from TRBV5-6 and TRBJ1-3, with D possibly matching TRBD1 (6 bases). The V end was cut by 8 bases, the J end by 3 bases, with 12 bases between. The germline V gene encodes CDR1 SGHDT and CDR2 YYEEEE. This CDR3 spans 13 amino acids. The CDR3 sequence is CARRQVIGNTIYF. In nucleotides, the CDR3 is TGTGCCAGGAGACAGGTTATTGGAAACACCATATATTTT.

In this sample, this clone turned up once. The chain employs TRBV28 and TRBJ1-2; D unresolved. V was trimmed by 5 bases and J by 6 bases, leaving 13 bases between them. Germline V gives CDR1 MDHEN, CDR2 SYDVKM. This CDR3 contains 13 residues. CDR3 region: CASSPPTGNGYTF. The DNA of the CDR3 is TGTGCCAGCAGTCCTCCTACCGGGAATGGCTACACCTTC.

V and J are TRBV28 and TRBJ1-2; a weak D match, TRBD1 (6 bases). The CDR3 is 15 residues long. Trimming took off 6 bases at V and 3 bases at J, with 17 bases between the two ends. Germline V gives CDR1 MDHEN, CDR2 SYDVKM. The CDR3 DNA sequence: TGTGCCAGCAGCCTAGGGGGGGTTGGTGACTATGGCTACACCTTC. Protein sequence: CASSLGGVGDYGYTF.

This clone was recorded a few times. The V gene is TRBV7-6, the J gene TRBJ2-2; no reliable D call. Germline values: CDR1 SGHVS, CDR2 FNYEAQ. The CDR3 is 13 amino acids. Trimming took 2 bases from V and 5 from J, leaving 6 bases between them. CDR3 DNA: TGTGCCAGCAGCTTATTCGAGACCGGGGAGCTGTTTTTT. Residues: CASSLFETGELFF.

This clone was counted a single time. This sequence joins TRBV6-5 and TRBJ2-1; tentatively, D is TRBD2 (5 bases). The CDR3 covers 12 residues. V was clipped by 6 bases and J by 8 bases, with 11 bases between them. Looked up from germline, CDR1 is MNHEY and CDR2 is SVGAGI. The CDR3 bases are TGTGCCAGCAGAGACCGGGGAGATGAGCAGTTCTTC. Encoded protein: CASRDRGDEQFF.

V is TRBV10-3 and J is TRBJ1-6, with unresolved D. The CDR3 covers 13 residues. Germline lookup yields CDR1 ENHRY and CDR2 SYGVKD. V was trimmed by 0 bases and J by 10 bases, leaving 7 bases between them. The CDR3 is CAISESTQSPLHF. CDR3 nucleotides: TGTGCCATCAGTGAGTCGACTCAATCACCCCTCCACTTT.

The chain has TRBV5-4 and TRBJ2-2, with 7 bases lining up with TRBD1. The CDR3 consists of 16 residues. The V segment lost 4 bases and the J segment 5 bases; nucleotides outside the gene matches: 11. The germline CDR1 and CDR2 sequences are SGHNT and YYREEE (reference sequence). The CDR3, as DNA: TGTGCCAGCAGCGGGGCCGGGACAGCAAGGACCGGGGAGCTGTTTTTT. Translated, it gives CASSGAGTARTGELFF. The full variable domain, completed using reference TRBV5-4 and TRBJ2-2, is ETGVTQSPTHLIKTRGQQVTLRCSSQSGHNTVSWYQQALGQGPQFIFQYYREEENGRGNFPPRFSGLQFPNYSSELNVNALELDDSALYLCASSGAGTARTGELFFGEGSRLTVL.

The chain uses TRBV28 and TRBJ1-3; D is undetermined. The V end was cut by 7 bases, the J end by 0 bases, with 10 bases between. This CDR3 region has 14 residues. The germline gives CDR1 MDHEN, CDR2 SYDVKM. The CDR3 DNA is TGTGCCAGCAACGTAGAGAGCTCTGGAAACACCATATATTTT. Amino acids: CASNVESSGNTIYF.

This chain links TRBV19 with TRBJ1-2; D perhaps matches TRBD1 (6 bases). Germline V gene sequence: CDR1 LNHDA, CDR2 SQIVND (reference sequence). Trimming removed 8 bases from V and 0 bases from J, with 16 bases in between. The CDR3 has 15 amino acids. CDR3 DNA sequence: TGTGCCAGTCGGCCGGACAGCTATCCTAACTATGGCTACACCTTC. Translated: CASRPDSYPNYGYTF.

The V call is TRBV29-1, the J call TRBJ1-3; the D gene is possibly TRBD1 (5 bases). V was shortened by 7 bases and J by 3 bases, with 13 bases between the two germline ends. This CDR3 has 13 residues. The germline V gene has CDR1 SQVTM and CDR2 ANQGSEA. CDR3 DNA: TGCAGCGCCAGAAAGGGGTTTGGAAACACCATATATTTT. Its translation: CSARKGFGNTIYF.

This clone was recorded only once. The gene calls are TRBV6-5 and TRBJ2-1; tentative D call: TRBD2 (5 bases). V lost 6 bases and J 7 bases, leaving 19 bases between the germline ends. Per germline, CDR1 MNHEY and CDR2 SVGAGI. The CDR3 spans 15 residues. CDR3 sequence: CASSTKGAGNNEQFF. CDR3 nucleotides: TGTGCCAGCAGCACGAAGGGTGCGGGCAATAATGAGCAGTTCTTC.

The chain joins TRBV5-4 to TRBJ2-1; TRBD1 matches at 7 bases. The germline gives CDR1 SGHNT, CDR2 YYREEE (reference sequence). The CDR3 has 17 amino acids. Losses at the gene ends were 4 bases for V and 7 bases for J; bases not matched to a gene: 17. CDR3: CASSQRIIAQGRNEQFF. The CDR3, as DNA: TGTGCCAGCAGCCAAAGAATAATTGCACAGGGGCGGAATGAGCAGTTCTTC.

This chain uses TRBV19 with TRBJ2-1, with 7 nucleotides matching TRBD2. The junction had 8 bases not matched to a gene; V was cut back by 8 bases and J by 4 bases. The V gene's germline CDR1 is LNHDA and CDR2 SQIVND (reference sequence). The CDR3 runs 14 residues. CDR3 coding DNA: TGTGCCAGTGAGTCTAGCGGTCTTTACAATGAGCAGTTCTTC. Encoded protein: CASESSGLYNEQFF. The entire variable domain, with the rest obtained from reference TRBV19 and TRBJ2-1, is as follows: DGGITQSPKYLFRKEGQNVTLSCEQNLNHDAMYWYRQDPGQGLRLIYYSQIVNDFQKGDIAEGYSVSREKKESFPLTVTSAQKNPTAFYLCASESSGLYNEQFFGPGTRLTVL.

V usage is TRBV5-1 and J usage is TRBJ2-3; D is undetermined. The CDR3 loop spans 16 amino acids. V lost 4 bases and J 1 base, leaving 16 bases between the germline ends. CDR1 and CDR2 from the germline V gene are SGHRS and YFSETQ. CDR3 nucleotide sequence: TGCGCCAGCAGCCCGCAGGCCATTTCTGGCACAGATACGCAGTATTTT. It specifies CASSPQAISGTDTQYF.